This T cell receptor beta chain derives from a study of radiotherapy plus CTLA-4 blockade in lung cancer. About the research overall: Across the patients, objective responses occurred in more than 15%, and disease control in under 35%. Findings of the study overall: Following radiotherapy plus ipilimumab, tumor-derived TCR clones expanded in the blood.

Concerning this clone itself: The antigen is unknown.

The table came from immunoSEQ multiplex PCR; TCRdb's copy has only in-frame clones and leaves some out. Seen here are some 60,000 clones, 65% to 80% observed once, and the top ten hold roughly 15%. The CDR3 is made up of 13 amino acids. Germline V lookup: CDR1 SGDLS, CDR2 YYNGEE. V lost 4 bases and J lost 1; bases outside the gene matches: 1. The receptor's source is a human donor with non-small cell lung cancer who had a complete response to radiotherapy plus ipilimumab. The chain links TRBV9 to TRBJ1-1, with TRBD1 matching over 7 bases. The source material was peripheral blood, sampled from a patient treated with radiotherapy plus ipilimumab. The CDR3 spells CASSRQGNTEAFF. CDR3 DNA sequence: TGTGCCAGCAGCAGACAGGGGAACACTGAAGCTTTCTTT. Looking up the rest from reference TRBV9 and TRBJ1-1 gives the full variable domain: DSGVTQTPKHLITATGQRVTLRCSPRSGDLSVYWYQQSLDQGLQFLIQYYNGEERAKGNILERFSAQQFPDLHSELNLSSLELGDSALYFCASSRQGNTEAFFGQGTRLTVV.